This T cell receptor (beta chain) derives from a study of Ad26.COV2.S vaccination and SARS-CoV-2 variants (dated by TCRdb to the early 2020s). Study-wide context: Donors in the vaccine arm were drawn from COV1001, a phase I-IIa trial of Ad26.COV2.S in healthy adults that was multicentre, randomized, double-blind and placebo-controlled. Ad26.COV2.S was administered intramuscularly at a dose of 5x10^10 or 1x10^11 viral particles, either as one shot or as two shots given 56 days apart. The specificity and breadth of SARS-CoV-2-reactive T cell receptors after Ad26.COV2.S vaccination were assessed by TCRbeta repertoire sequencing. The TCR-sequenced set comprised approximately 32 samples: around 20 Ad26.COV2.S vaccine recipients, 5 placebo recipients and 8 SARS-CoV-2 convalescent individuals. Trial participants were randomized into five groups of five: low-dose or high-dose Ad26.COV2.S given once or twice, or placebo on both occasions. Blinding of investigators to trial group allocation was maintained during experiments and outcome assessment. Overall study results and their limits: The study lacked the statistical power to compare responses across vaccine doses or regimens. Non-spike TCR breadth was comparable between vaccine and placebo recipients, consistent with the vaccine containing only spike. Spike-specific TCR breadth was higher in Ad26.COV2.S recipients than in placebo recipients (P = 0.0014). After vaccination, spike-specific CD8+ and CD4+ T cell responses were reported to show substantial breadth. It was noted by the authors that total T cell responses may have been underestimated by the TCR breadth and depth analyses.

Trimming takes 5 bases from V and 4 bases from J, and the germline ends sit 14 bases apart. The CDR3 contains 14 residues, cysteine and phenylalanine counted. The CDR3 DNA has 42 bases and is translated from base 1. CDR1 and CDR2 (SEHNR, FQNEAQ) derive from the germline V gene (reference sequence). The label giving this sample's treatment or condition can be read as: some 19 received Ad26.COV2.S at low or high dose, single or two shots; about 5 received placebo; per-sample allocation not given. Repertoires of vaccine and placebo recipients were sequenced from samples taken on day 63 after the first injection. Between 29 July and 7 August 2020, Cohort 1b enrolled around 25 adults aged 18-55 years at one site in Boston, USA. Ad26.COV2.S was a replication-incompetent adenovirus type 26 vector that expressed a prefusion-stabilized SARS-CoV-2 spike protein derived from the original Wuhan strain. The immunoSEQ Assay was the method used to sequence TCRbeta CDR3 regions. After extraction, genomic DNA underwent amplification by bias-controlled multiplex PCR, followed by high-throughput sequencing. For the original study's pipeline: Collapsing and filtering of sequences were performed to quantify the absolute abundance of each unique TCRbeta CDR3 region. T cell fraction was estimated by normalizing TCRbeta template counts to usable DNA, with usable DNA measured through amplification of reference genes found in all nucleated cells. Repertoire TCRs were annotated as SARS-CoV-2-specific when V gene, CDR3 amino acid sequence and J gene were exactly matched to a known reactive TCR set. The reference SARS-CoV-2 TCR set came from MIRA and was filtered for enrichment in COVID-19-positive ImmuneCODE repertoires, removing public or cross-reactive TCRs. Drawing on the MIRA antigens, annotated TCRs were analysed further at the level of specific ORF or position within ORF. Breadth was defined as the number of annotated unique rearrangements divided by the total number of unique productive rearrangements, and depth was defined as the summed frequency of the annotated unique rearrangements. Group comparisons of TCR breadth used two-sided Wilcoxon rank-sum tests. Sourced from immuneACCESS, this table was stored by TCRdb with only in-frame sequences that have V and J called. A share of the clones is absent; for the studies checked, an unresolved V gene accounts for under half, and the remainder has no known explanation. The DNA gave D and trimming, while V, J and clone size come from that table. Counted in this sample were around 320,000 clones; more than 70% of them appeared once. Together, the top ten hold 1.5% to 2.5% of the sample.

Turning to this clone: Its recognized antigen is unknown. Base qualities are not at hand, and no much larger clone is one base apart.

Material: peripheral blood, obtained in a trial of Ad26.COV2.S vaccine versus placebo. The V and J segments used are TRBV7-9 and TRBJ2-5, and TRBD2 may be the D gene, going by 6 matching bases. The clonotype comes from a person between 18 and 60 years old who received the Ad26.COV2.S COVID-19 vaccine or a placebo. The CDR3 reads as follows: CASSPGGGRETQYF. The DNA reads TGTGCCAGCAGCCCTGGGGGAGGCCGAGAGACCCAGTACTTC.